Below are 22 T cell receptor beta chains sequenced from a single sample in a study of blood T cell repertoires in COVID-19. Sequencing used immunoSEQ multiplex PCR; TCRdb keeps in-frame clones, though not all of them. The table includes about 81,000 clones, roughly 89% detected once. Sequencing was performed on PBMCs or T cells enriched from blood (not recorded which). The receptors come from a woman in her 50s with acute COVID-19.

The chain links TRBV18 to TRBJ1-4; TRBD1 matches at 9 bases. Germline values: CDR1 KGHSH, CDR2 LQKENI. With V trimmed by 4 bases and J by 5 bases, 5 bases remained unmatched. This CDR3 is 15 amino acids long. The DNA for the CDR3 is TGTGCCAGCTCACTCGGGACAGGGTCGAATGAAAAACTGTTTTTT. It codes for CASSLGTGSNEKLFF.

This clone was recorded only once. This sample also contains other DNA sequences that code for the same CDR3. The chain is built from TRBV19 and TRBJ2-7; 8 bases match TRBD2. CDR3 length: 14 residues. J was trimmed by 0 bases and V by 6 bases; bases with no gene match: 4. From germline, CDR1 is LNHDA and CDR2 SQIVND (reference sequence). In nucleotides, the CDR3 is TGTGCCAGTAGAACTAGCGGAAGCTCCTACGAGCAGTACTTC. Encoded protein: CASRTSGSSYEQYF.

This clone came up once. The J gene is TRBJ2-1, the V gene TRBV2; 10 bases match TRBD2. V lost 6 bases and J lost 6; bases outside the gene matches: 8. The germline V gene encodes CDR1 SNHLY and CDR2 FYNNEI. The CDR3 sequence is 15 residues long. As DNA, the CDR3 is TGTGCCAGCAGGGCTCTAGCGGGAGTTCCCAATGAGCAGTTCTTC. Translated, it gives CASRALAGVPNEQFF.

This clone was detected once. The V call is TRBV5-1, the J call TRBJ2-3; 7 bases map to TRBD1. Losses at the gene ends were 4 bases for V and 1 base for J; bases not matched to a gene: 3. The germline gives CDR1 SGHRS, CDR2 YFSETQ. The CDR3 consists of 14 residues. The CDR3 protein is CASSIGTGTDTQYF. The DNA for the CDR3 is TGCGCCAGCAGCATTGGGACAGGCACAGATACGCAGTATTTT.

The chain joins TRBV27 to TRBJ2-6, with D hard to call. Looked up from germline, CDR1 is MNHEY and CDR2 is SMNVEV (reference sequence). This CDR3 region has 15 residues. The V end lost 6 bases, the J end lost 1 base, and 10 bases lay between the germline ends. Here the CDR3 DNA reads TGTGCCAGCAGGTCATTGAGATCTGGGGCCAACGTCCTGACTTTC. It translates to CASRSLRSGANVLTF.

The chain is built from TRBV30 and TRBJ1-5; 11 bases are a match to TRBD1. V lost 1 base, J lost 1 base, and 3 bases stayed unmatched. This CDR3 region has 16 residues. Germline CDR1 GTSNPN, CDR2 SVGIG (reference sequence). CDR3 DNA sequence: TGTGCCTGGAGTGGGGGGGACAGGGGGAGCAATCAGCCCCAGCATTTT. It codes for CAWSGGDRGSNQPQHF. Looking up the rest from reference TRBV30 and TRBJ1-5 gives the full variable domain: SQTIHQWPATLVQPVGSPLSLECTVEGTSNPNLYWYRQAAGRGLQLLFYSVGIGQISSEVPQNLSASRPQDRQFILSSKKLLLSDSGFYLCAWSGGDRGSNQPQHFGDGTRLSIL.

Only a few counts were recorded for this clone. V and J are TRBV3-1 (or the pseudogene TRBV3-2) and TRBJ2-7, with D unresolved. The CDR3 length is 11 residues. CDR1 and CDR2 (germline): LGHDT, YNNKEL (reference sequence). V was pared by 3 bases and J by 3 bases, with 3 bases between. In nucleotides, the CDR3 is TGTGCCAGCAGCCAGAGCTACGAGCAGTACTTC. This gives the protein CASSQSYEQYF.

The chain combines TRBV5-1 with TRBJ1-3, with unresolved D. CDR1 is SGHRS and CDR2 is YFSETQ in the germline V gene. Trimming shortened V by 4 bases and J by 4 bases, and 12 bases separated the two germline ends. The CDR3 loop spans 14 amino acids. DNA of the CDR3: TGCGCCAGCAGCCTAACCACGGGGGGAAACACCATATATTTT. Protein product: CASSLTTGGNTIYF.

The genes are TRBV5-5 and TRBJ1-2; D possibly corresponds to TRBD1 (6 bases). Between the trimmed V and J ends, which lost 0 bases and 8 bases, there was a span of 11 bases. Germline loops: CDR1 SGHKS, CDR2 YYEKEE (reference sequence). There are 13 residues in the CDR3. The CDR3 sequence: CASSLASGEGYTF. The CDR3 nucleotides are TGTGCCAGCAGCTTGGCGTCAGGGGAAGGCTACACCTTC.

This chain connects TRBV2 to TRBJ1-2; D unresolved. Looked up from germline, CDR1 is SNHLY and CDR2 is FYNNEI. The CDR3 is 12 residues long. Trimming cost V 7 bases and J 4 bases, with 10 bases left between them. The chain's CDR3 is CASKEGSYGYTF. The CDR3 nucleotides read TGTGCCAGCAAGGAGGGAAGCTATGGCTACACCTTC.

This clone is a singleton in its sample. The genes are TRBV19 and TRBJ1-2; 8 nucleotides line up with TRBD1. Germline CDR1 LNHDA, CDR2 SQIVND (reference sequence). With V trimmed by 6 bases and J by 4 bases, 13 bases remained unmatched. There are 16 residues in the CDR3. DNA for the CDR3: TGTGCCAGTAGCGACCTAGGGCAGGGGGCGACCTATGGCTACACCTTC. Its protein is CASSDLGQGATYGYTF. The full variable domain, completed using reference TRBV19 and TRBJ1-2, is DGGITQSPKYLFRKEGQNVTLSCEQNLNHDAMYWYRQDPGQGLRLIYYSQIVNDFQKGDIAEGYSVSREKKESFPLTVTSAQKNPTAFYLCASSDLGQGATYGYTFGSGTRLTVV.

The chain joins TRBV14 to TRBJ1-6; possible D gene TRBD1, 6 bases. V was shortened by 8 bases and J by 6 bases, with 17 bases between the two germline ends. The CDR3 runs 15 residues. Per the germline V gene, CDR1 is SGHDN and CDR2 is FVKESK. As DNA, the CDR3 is TGTGCCAGCGGGATGGACAGACGGGTTAATTCACCCCTCCACTTT. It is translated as CASGMDRRVNSPLHF.

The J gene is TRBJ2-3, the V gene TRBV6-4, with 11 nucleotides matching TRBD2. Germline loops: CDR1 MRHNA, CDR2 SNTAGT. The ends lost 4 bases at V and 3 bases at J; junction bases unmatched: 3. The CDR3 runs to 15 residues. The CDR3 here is CASSAGTSGTDTQYF. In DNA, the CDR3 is TGTGCCAGCAGTGCCGGGACTAGCGGAACAGATACGCAGTATTTT.

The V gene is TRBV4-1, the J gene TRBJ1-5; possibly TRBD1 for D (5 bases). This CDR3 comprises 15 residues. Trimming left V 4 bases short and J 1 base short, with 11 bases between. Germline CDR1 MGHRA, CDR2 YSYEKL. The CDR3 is CASSRVQGSNQPQHF. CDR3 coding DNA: TGCGCCAGCAGCCGTGTCCAGGGAAGCAATCAGCCCCAGCATTTT.

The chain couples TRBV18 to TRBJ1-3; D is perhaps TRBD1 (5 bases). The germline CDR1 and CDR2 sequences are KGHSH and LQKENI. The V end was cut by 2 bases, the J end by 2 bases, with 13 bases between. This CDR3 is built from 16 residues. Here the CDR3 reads CASSPSTRRAGNTIYF. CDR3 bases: TGTGCCAGCTCACCATCAACCCGCAGGGCTGGAAACACCATATATTTT. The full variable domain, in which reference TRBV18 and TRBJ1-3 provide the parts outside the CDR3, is NAGVMQNPRHLVRRRGQEARLRCSPMKGHSHVYWYRQLPEEGLKFMVYLQKENIIDESGMPKERFSAEFPKEGPSILRIQQVVRGDSAAYFCASSPSTRRAGNTIYFGEGSWLTVV.

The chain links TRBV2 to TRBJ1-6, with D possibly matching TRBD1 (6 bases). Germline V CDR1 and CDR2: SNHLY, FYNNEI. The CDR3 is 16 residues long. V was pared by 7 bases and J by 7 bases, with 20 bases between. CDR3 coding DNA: TGTGCCAGCAACCCCGCGGGGGGCCGTGGGAATTCACCCCTCCACTTT. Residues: CASNPAGGRGNSPLHF.

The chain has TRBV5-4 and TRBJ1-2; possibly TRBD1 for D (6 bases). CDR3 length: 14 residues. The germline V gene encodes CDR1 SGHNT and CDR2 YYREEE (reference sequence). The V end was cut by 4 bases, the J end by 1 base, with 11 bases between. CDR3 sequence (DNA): TGTGCCAGCAGCGGGAGGGACAATAACTATGGCTACACCTTC. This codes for CASSGRDNNYGYTF. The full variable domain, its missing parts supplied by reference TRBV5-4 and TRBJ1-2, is ETGVTQSPTHLIKTRGQQVTLRCSSQSGHNTVSWYQQALGQGPQFIFQYYREEENGRGNFPPRFSGLQFPNYSSELNVNALELDDSALYLCASSGRDNNYGYTFGSGTRLTVV.

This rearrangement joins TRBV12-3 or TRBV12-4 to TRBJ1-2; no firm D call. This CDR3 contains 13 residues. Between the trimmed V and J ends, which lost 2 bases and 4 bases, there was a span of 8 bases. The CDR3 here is CASSLQESYGYTF. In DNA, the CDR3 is TGTGCCAGCAGTTTACAGGAAAGCTATGGCTACACCTTC.

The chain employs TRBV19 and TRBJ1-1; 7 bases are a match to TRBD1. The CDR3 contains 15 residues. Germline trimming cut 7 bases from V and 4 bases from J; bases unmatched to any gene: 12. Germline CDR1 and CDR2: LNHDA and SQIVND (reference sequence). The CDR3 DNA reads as TGTGCCAGTAAGGGGGCAGGGAGAGGGGGCACTGAAGCTTTCTTT. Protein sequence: CASKGAGRGGTEAFF.

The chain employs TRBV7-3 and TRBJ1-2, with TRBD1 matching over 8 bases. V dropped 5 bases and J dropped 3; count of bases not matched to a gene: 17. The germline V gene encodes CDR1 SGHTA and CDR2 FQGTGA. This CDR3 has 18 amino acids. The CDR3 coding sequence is TGTGCCAGCAGCCCGACCGGACAGGGATCGAGGGTGGACTATGGCTACACCTTC. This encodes CASSPTGQGSRVDYGYTF. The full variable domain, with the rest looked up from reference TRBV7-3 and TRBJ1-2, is GAGVSQTPSNKVTEKGKYVELRCDPISGHTALYWYRQSLGQGPEFLIYFQGTGAADDSGLPNDRFFAVRPEGSVSTLKIQRTERGDSAVYLCASSPTGQGSRVDYGYTFGSGTRLTVV.

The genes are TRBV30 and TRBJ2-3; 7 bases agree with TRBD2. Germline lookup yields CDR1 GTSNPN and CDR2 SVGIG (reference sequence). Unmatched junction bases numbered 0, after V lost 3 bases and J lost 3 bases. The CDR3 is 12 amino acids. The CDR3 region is CAWRAGTDTQYF. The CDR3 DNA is TGTGCCTGGAGAGCGGGGACAGATACGCAGTATTTT.

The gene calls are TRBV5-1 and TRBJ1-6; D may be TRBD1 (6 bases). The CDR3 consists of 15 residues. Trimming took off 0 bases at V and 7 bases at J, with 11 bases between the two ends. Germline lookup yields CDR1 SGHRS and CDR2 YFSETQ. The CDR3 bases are TGCGCCAGCAGCTTGGCCACAGGGAAAAATTCACCCCTCCACTTT. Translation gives CASSLATGKNSPLHF.